Presented here are 17 T cell receptor beta chains from one specimen sequenced in a study of T cell changes during pregnancy in multiple sclerosis. This table comes from immunoSEQ multiplex PCR, and its TCRdb copy is limited to in-frame clones, with some not included. The table records tens of thousands of clones, approximately 92% of them present only once. The specimen was peripheral blood, collected in the second trimester of pregnancy. Receptors originate from a female donor with multiple sclerosis, enrolled in a pregnancy study.

This clone has only one observation. The chain employs TRBV6-1 and TRBJ1-6; 8 bases line up with TRBD1. This CDR3 has 13 residues. Trimming at V came to 5 bases and at J to 15 bases, leaving 9 bases not matched to a gene. Looked up from germline, CDR1 is MNHNS and CDR2 is SASEGT. The CDR3: CASSSSGTGILHF. CDR3 coding DNA: TGTGCCAGCAGTTCCTCCGGGACAGGCATCCTCCACTTT.

The chain is built from TRBV12-5 and TRBJ1-2; no clear D. The CDR3 is made up of 12 amino acids. The V gene lost 1 base and the J gene lost 4 bases, with 4 bases spanning the gap. Germline V lookup: CDR1 LGHNT, CDR2 FRNRAP. The CDR3: CASGLGAYGYTF. As DNA, the CDR3 is TGTGCTAGTGGTTTGGGGGCCTATGGCTACACCTTC. The variable domain in full, completed from reference TRBV12-5 and TRBJ1-2, reads DARVTQTPRHKVTEMGQEVTMRCQPILGHNTVFWYRQTMMQGLELLAYFRNRAPLDDSGMPKDRFSAEMPDATLATLKIQPSEPRDSAVYFCASGLGAYGYTFGSGTRLTVV.

The chain joins TRBV19 to TRBJ1-6, with D hard to call. CDR1 and CDR2 from the germline V gene are LNHDA and SQIVND (reference sequence). Between the trimmed V and J ends, which lost 9 bases and 2 bases, there was a span of 14 bases. The CDR3 contains 15 residues. The CDR3 nucleotides are TGTGCCAGCCCTACGGGGAAGCCCTATAATTCACCCCTCCACTTT. The encoded protein is CASPTGKPYNSPLHF.

The V and J genes are TRBV7-2 and TRBJ1-2, with TRBD1 matching 7 bases. The J segment lost 3 bases and the V segment lost 2 bases, leaving 9 bases of the junction unmatched. Germline CDR1 and CDR2: SGHTA and FQGNSA. CDR3 size: 16 residues. Here the CDR3 DNA reads TGTGCCAGCAGCTTACGAGGGGGCGCGTCGGACTATGGCTACACCTTC. Protein sequence: CASSLRGGASDYGYTF.

This chain connects TRBV6-6 to TRBJ1-1; no clear D gene. Trimming took off 2 bases at V and 1 base at J, with 14 bases between the two ends. Germline loops: CDR1 MNHNY, CDR2 SVGAGI (reference sequence). CDR3 size: 16 residues. For the CDR3, the DNA is TGTGCCAGCAGTTACATGTCCGCGAAACCGAACACTGAAGCTTTCTTT. The encoded protein is CASSYMSAKPNTEAFF.

This sequence joins TRBV6-5 and TRBJ2-5; D not resolved. V lost 7 bases, J lost 5 bases, and 11 bases lay in between. The CDR3 runs 12 residues. CDR1 and CDR2 from the germline V gene are MNHEY and SVGAGI. CDR3 DNA sequence: TGTGCCAGCACCTCCGGAGAGGAGACCCAGTACTTC. This codes for CASTSGEETQYF.

This chain connects TRBV18 to TRBJ2-1; 9 bases match TRBD1. Germline lookup yields CDR1 KGHSH and CDR2 LQKENI. The CDR3 extends over 17 amino acids. Losses at the gene ends were 4 bases for V and 6 bases for J; bases not matched to a gene: 13. In nucleotides, the CDR3 is TGTGCCAGCTCACAGACCCTCCGGGACAGGGATTCCAATGAGCAGTTCTTC. This translates into CASSQTLRDRDSNEQFF.

The chain links TRBV19 to TRBJ2-5; 14 bases fit TRBD2. The CDR3 is made up of 17 amino acids. Germline trimming cut 1 base from V and 1 base from J; bases unmatched to any gene: 2. CDR1 and CDR2 from the germline V gene are LNHDA and SQIVND (reference sequence). In nucleotides, the CDR3 is TGTGCCAGTAGTATAGGGGGACTAGCGGGAGTCCAAGAGACCCAGTACTTC. Protein: CASSIGGLAGVQETQYF.

The chain carries TRBV5-6 and TRBJ2-7; D call uncertain. The CDR3 is 11 residues long. With 1 base removed from V and 6 bases from J, the gap between germline ends came to 5 bases. Germline CDR1 and CDR2: SGHDT and YYEEEE. CDR3 residues: CASSLTGEQYF. The CDR3 coding sequence is TGTGCCAGCAGCTTGACCGGCGAGCAGTACTTC.

This clone was seen only a few times. The CDR3 nucleotides are TGTGCCTGGAGTGTCGGCCAGGGGGCTGGGGAGCTGTTTTTT. Amino acids: CAWSVGQGAGELFF. This rearrangement joins TRBV30 to TRBJ2-2, with TRBD1 matching 8 bases. After removal of 0 bases from V and 8 bases from J, the junction contained 5 bases not matched to a gene. The CDR3 length is 14 residues. Germline V CDR1 and CDR2: GTSNPN, SVGIG (reference sequence).

This rearrangement joins TRBV27 to TRBJ2-1; 10 bases agree with TRBD2. The CDR3 has 16 residues. Losses at the gene ends were 6 bases for V and 4 bases for J; bases not matched to a gene: 9. Germline values: CDR1 MNHEY, CDR2 SMNVEV (reference sequence). The CDR3 loop is CASRTTGLAIYNEQFF. CDR3 nucleotides: TGTGCCAGCAGAACAACGGGACTAGCGATATACAATGAGCAGTTCTTC.

J is TRBJ2-1 and V is TRBV9, with TRBD2 matching 16 bases. CDR1 SGDLS and CDR2 YYNGEE come from the germline V gene. Trimming took 4 bases from V and 4 from J; bases not matched to a gene: 14. The CDR3 is made up of 20 amino acids. CDR3 in DNA: TGTGCCAGCAGCCGATCACCAGGGGGGACTAGCGGGAGGGGTTACAATGAGCAGTTCTTC. The encoded protein is CASSRSPGGTSGRGYNEQFF.

The chain is built from TRBV6-5 and TRBJ1-1; D gene unclear. Trimming removed 0 bases at V and 1 base at J, with 9 bases between. The CDR3 has 15 residues. Germline values: CDR1 MNHEY, CDR2 SVGAGI. The CDR3 loop is CASSYSGRSNTEAFF. DNA for the CDR3: TGTGCCAGCAGTTACTCGGGCAGGTCGAACACTGAAGCTTTCTTT.

The V gene is TRBV11-3, the J gene TRBJ2-3; perhaps TRBD1 as D (6 bases). CDR3 length: 13 amino acids. CDR1 and CDR2 from the germline V gene are SGHNT and YENEEA. V was trimmed by 2 bases and J by 6 bases, leaving 9 bases between them. The CDR3 DNA reads TGTGCCAGCAGCTTAAACAGGGATGATACGCAGTATTTT. Protein: CASSLNRDDTQYF.

The genes are TRBV11-3 and TRBJ2-1, with 9 bases lining up with TRBD2. This CDR3 has 17 amino acids. The trim removed 1 base at V and 8 bases at J, leaving 12 bases unmatched. Germline V lookup: CDR1 SGHNT, CDR2 YENEEA. The CDR3 loop is CASSLGGKRGAFHEQFF. As DNA, the CDR3 is TGTGCCAGCAGCTTAGGGGGGAAGCGGGGGGCCTTCCATGAGCAGTTCTTC.

CDR3 region: CASSNWASRIYGPTEAFF. CDR3 nucleotides: TGTGCCAGTAGTAATTGGGCGTCCCGGATTTACGGCCCCACTGAAGCTTTCTTT. V is TRBV19 and J is TRBJ1-1; D remains ambiguous. The germline gives CDR1 LNHDA, CDR2 SQIVND (reference sequence). The CDR3 spans 18 residues. The V gene lost 4 bases and the J gene lost 4 bases, with 25 bases spanning the gap.

The chain carries TRBV5-1 and TRBJ2-3, with D possibly matching TRBD1 (6 bases). The CDR3 extends over 12 amino acids. The germline gives CDR1 SGHRS, CDR2 YFSETQ. The germline V and J ends were trimmed by 3 bases and 5 bases, with 7 bases remaining between them. CDR3 sequence (DNA): TGCGCCAGCAGCTACAGGGAAGATACGCAGTATTTT. Protein: CASSYREDTQYF.